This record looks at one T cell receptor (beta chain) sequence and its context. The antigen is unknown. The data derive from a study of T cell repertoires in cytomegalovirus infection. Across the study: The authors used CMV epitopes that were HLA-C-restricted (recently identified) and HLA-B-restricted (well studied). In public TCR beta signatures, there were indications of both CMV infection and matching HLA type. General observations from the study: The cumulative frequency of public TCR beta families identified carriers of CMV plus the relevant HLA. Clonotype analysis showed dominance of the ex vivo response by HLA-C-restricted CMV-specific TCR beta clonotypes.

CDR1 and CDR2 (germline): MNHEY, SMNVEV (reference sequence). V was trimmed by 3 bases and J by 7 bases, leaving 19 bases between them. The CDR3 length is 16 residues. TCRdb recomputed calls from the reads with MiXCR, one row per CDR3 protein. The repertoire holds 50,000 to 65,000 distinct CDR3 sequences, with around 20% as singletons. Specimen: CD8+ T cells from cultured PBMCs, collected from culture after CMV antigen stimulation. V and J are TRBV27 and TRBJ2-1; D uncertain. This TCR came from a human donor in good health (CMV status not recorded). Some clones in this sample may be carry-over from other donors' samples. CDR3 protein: CASSFLSKKVNNEQFF. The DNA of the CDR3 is TGTGCCAGCAGTTTCCTAAGTAAGAAAGTGAATAATGAGCAGTTCTTC.